These 13 T cell receptor beta chains came from one sample sequenced in a study of shared T cell receptors in the human thymus. The method was immunoSEQ multiplex PCR; TCRdb's version includes in-frame clones alone and lacks a portion of them. The sample has about 380,000 clones, 95% seen once. The sample taken for sequencing was thymocytes. The source is a human donor.

The genes are TRBV7-2 and TRBJ2-7; TRBD2 aligns across 15 bases. The germline V gene has CDR1 SGHTA and CDR2 FQGNSA. V gave up 5 bases and J gave up 0 bases; unmatched junction bases: 11. This CDR3 region has 19 residues. This CDR3 reads CASSPNWTSGRASSYEQYF. In DNA form, the CDR3 reads TGTGCCAGCAGCCCGAATTGGACTAGCGGGAGGGCGTCCTCCTACGAGCAGTACTTC.

V gene TRBV19 combines with J gene TRBJ2-1, with TRBD2 matching 7 bases. CDR1 is LNHDA and CDR2 is SQIVND in the germline V gene (reference sequence). The CDR3 has 15 residues. J was trimmed by 6 bases and V by 10 bases; bases with no gene match: 15. The CDR3 region has the DNA TGTGCCACCGCCTCGACTAGCAGCCGACCCAATGAGCAGTTCTTC. Encoded protein: CATASTSSRPNEQFF.

This chain joins TRBV25-1 and TRBJ2-7, with 7 bases aligning to TRBD2. V shed 6 bases and J 9 bases; nucleotides not matched to a gene: 5. CDR1 and CDR2 from the germline V gene are MGHDK and SYGVNS. The CDR3 has 11 amino acids. CDR3 amino acids: CASRGGWRQYF. Written as DNA, the CDR3 is TGTGCCAGCAGGGGGGGGTGGCGGCAGTACTTC.

V is TRBV28 and J is TRBJ2-1; a weak D match, TRBD1 (5 bases). The V end lost 7 bases, the J end lost 2 bases, and 18 bases lay between the germline ends. Germline CDR1 is MDHEN and CDR2 is SYDVKM. The CDR3 is 16 amino acids. The CDR3 DNA sequence: TGTGCCAGCAAAAACACCTCAGGGCCCCCCTACAATGAGCAGTTCTTC. Translating it yields CASKNTSGPPYNEQFF.

The chain combines TRBV28 with TRBJ2-5; D remains unclear. CDR3 length: 15 amino acids. Trimming took 8 bases from V and 5 from J, leaving 21 bases between them. Germline CDR1 reads MDHEN; CDR2 reads SYDVKM. The CDR3 loop reads CASGLDRRYGETQYF. The CDR3 coding sequence is TGTGCCAGCGGCCTGGACCGCAGGTACGGGGAGACCCAGTACTTC.

The chain is built from TRBV5-1 and TRBJ2-3; tentatively, D is TRBD1 or TRBD2 (5 bases each). The germline V and J ends were trimmed by 4 bases and 4 bases, with 13 bases remaining between them. The CDR3 totals 14 residues. Germline V gives CDR1 SGHRS, CDR2 YFSETQ. In DNA form, the CDR3 reads TGCGCCAGCAGCCCGGTGGGACCCGCAGATACGCAGTATTTT. It yields the protein CASSPVGPADTQYF.

The rearrangement joins TRBV5-1 to TRBJ2-5; possibly TRBD1 for D (6 bases). The CDR3 covers 15 residues. V lost 8 bases to trimming and J lost 4 bases, with 21 bases between them. Germline V lookup: CDR1 SGHRS, CDR2 YFSETQ. The CDR3 protein is CARRPVRTVSETQYF. The CDR3 DNA sequence: TGCGCCAGGCGACCGGTAAGGACAGTCTCAGAGACCCAGTACTTC.

A few counts support this clone. This chain connects TRBV6-5 to TRBJ1-3; possible D gene TRBD1, 6 bases. The CDR3 contains 15 residues. Germline V lookup: CDR1 MNHEY, CDR2 SVGAGI. V was clipped by 6 bases and J by 4 bases, with 16 bases between them. The CDR3 coding sequence is TGTGCCAGCAGCCGACAGGACGGAGAAGGAAACACCATATATTTT. This translates into CASSRQDGEGNTIYF.

The V gene is TRBV27, the J gene TRBJ2-2, with D unresolved. Trimming cost V 7 bases and J 0 bases, with 18 bases left between them. The CDR3 is 17 residues long. CDR1 and CDR2 from the germline V gene are MNHEY and SMNVEV (reference sequence). The CDR3 DNA follows: TGTGCCAGCACACGCAACCGATCCCCATCGAACACCGGGGAGCTGTTTTTT. Its protein is CASTRNRSPSNTGELFF.

V and J are TRBV7-9 and TRBJ2-3; D gene uncertain. Germline CDR1 SEHNR, CDR2 FQNEAQ (reference sequence). This CDR3 region has 12 residues. V was clipped by 5 bases and J by 5 bases, with 8 bases between them. CDR3 sequence: CASSQRGDTQYF. In DNA, the CDR3 is TGTGCCAGCAGCCAACGAGGAGATACGCAGTATTTT.

Of note for this clone: At one boundary the junction diverges from the germline segment, which might be a read error. At the DNA level, this CDR3 is encoded by other sequences in the same sample as well. The rearrangement uses TRBV7-8 and TRBJ2-5; 9 positions match TRBD1. The CDR3 is made up of 14 amino acids. The germline V gene encodes CDR1 SGHVS and CDR2 FQNEAQ. This chain's CDR3 is CASSHRDRAETQYF. CDR3 nucleotide sequence: TGTGCCAGCAGCCACCGGGACAGGGCAGAGACTCAGTACTTC.

The chain is built from TRBV28 and TRBJ2-5; 11 nucleotides align to TRBD2. Trimming removed 5 bases from V and 3 bases from J; junction bases left unmatched: 8. Germline CDR1 and CDR2: MDHEN and SYDVKM. The CDR3 runs to 16 residues. In DNA, the CDR3 is TGTGCCAGCAGTCCCCCTAGCGGGAGGTTAGAAGAGACCCAGTACTTC. Residues: CASSPPSGRLEETQYF.

The chain uses TRBV28 and TRBJ1-4, with 7 bases identical to TRBD1. This CDR3 contains 17 residues. V dropped 5 bases and J dropped 0; count of bases not matched to a gene: 9. The V gene's germline CDR1 is MDHEN and CDR2 SYDVKM. This chain's CDR3 is CASSKGGTASTNEKLFF. In DNA, the CDR3 is TGTGCCAGCAGTAAAGGGGGGACAGCATCAACTAATGAAAAACTGTTTTTT.